Detailed here is one TCR beta chain. Germline CDR1 MNHNS, CDR2 SASEGT. V lost 6 bases and J lost 1, with 15 bases in between. The CDR3 covers 15 residues. The data were obtained in a study of blood T cell repertoires in COVID-19. Study details: The samples span acute and convalescent COVID-19 from the United States, Italy and Spain.

Source study methods: The assay estimated nucleated cells by amplifying reference gene primers. Some clones are missing from TCRdb's copy, which holds only in-frame ones; the method was immunoSEQ multiplex PCR. The V and J calls and clone size were taken over from that table, and D and trimming were inferred from the DNA. Found here are about 210,000 clones, 84% of them singletons; the top ten hold under 10%. Material: peripheral blood. This sequence joins TRBV6-1 and TRBJ1-1; D might be TRBD1 (6 bases). The source of this sequence is a woman at least 80 years old with COVID-19, enrolled during active disease. DNA of the CDR3: TGTGCCAGCAGCTATCCCACACAGGGGAACACTGAAGCTTTCTTT. This sequence encodes CASSYPTQGNTEAFF.